A few counts support the clone carrying this T cell receptor (beta chain). This sample stems from a study of blood T cell repertoires in COVID-19. Overall study: Samples taken during acute and convalescent COVID-19 were collected in the United States, Italy and Spain. T cells, B-cell-depleted T cells, or PBMCs supplied cDNA or gDNA.

The J segment lost 2 bases and the V segment lost 0 bases, leaving 6 bases of the junction unmatched. Germline V gene sequence: CDR1 SGHNT, CDR2 YYREEE (reference sequence). CDR3 length: 17 residues. Original handling: For nucleated cells, counts were estimated from reference gene primer amplification. The method was immunoSEQ multiplex PCR; TCRdb's version includes in-frame clones alone and lacks a portion of them. Clone size and V and J calls were adopted from that table, with D and trimming inferred from the DNA. Among 220,000 or so clones listed, about 78% were seen once. Material for sequencing was peripheral blood. The chain recombines TRBV5-4 with TRBJ2-1; 9 nucleotides line up with TRBD2. This receptor was taken from a woman between 65 and 79 years old with acute or convalescent COVID-19. The CDR3 protein is CASSLAGLAGPYNEQFF. In DNA, the CDR3 is TGTGCCAGCAGCTTGGCGGGACTAGCTGGCCCCTACAATGAGCAGTTCTTC.